Shown below are 25 T cell receptor beta chains from a single sample sequenced in a study of T cells expressing NK-cell markers. TCRdb reanalyzed the 5' RACE reads, giving one entry per CDR3 protein sequence and no DNA. Across some 500,000 distinct CDR3 sequences, the top ten clones capture about 1.5% of the sample. Specimen: blood T cells: a sorted CD56 or NKG2C T cell subset, CD4+ or CD8+ T cells, or bulk PBMC T cells (not recorded which). Receptor source: a woman between 45 and 65 years old in good health.

The gene calls are TRBV24-1 and TRBJ1-5. Looked up from germline, CDR1 is KGHDR and CDR2 is SFDVKD. The CDR3 sequence is 15 residues long. CDR3 protein: CATSDSGYSNQPQHF.

V is TRBV11-3 and J is TRBJ2-5; TCRdb designates TRBD2, a call that cannot be tested without DNA. The CDR3 is 15 amino acids. The germline V gene encodes CDR1 SGHNT and CDR2 YENEEA. The CDR3 spells CASSGDRLGAETQYF. Filled out from reference TRBV11-3 and TRBJ2-5, the complete variable domain reads EAGVVQSPRYKIIEKKQPVAFWCNPISGHNTLYWYLQNLGQGPELLIRYENEEAVDDSQLPKDRFSAERLKGVDSTLKIQPAELGDSAVYLCASSGDRLGAETQYFGPGTRLLVL.

The chain combines TRBV12-3 or TRBV12-4 with TRBJ2-1. This CDR3 has 13 residues. This chain's CDR3 is CASGEVVRGEQFF.

J is TRBJ2-3 and V is TRBV12-3 or TRBV12-4; TCRdb's D call, TRBD2, is unchecked because there is no DNA. The CDR3 runs 14 residues. This chain's CDR3 is CASSPPGLPDTQYF.

The V and J genes are TRBV10-2 and TRBJ2-5; TCRdb calls TRBD2, which cannot be checked without DNA. This CDR3 has 18 amino acids. Germline CDR1 and CDR2: WSHSY and SAAADI. This chain's CDR3 is CASTRRGVGRGGQETQYF.

CDR3 region: CASSLTPDLTDTQYF. This chain joins TRBV9 and TRBJ2-3. CDR1 and CDR2 (germline): SGDLS, YYNGEE. The CDR3 runs 15 residues.

This sequence joins TRBV6-5 and TRBJ1-4. The CDR3 totals 13 residues. Germline loops: CDR1 MNHEY, CDR2 SVGAGI. The CDR3 sequence is CASSYSRGEKLFF.

The V gene is TRBV28, the J gene TRBJ2-5; the TCRdb D gene call, TRBD1, has no DNA to confirm it. Germline V CDR1 and CDR2: MDHEN, SYDVKM. The CDR3 totals 16 residues. The CDR3 sequence is CASSLTPGQGYETQYF.

This rearrangement joins TRBV20-1 to TRBJ2-3; with no DNA, the TCRdb D assignment of TRBD2 cannot be verified. Germline CDR1 is DFQATT and CDR2 is SNEGSKA (reference sequence). This CDR3 has 12 residues. CDR3 in amino acids: CSLRGPMDTQYF.

The chain combines TRBV5-1 with TRBJ2-4; lacking DNA, the TRBD1 call made by TCRdb goes unchecked. The CDR3 is 12 residues long. Germline lookup yields CDR1 SGHRS and CDR2 YFSETQ. CDR3 region: CASSTLTGPQYF.

The chain has TRBV4-1 and TRBJ2-3; TCRdb names TRBD1, which stays unverified in the absence of DNA. CDR3 length: 15 amino acids. Germline loops: CDR1 MGHRA, CDR2 YSYEKL. The CDR3 region is CASSQETGGTDTQYF.

The rearrangement uses TRBV20-1 and TRBJ2-5; TCRdb returns TRBD1, unconfirmable since there is no DNA. CDR1 is DFQATT, CDR2 SNEGSKA, per germline (reference sequence). The CDR3 spans 15 residues. The CDR3 region is CSASLERTGLGTQYF.

The chain recombines TRBV5-5 with TRBJ2-1; TCRdb's D call, TRBD2, is unchecked because there is no DNA. Germline V CDR1 and CDR2: SGHKS, YYEKEE (reference sequence). The CDR3 covers 13 residues. The CDR3 loop is CASSFQGGDEQFF.

The genes are TRBV15 and TRBJ1-5. Germline assignment: CDR1 LNHNV and CDR2 YYDKDF (reference sequence). The length of the CDR3 is 15 residues. This CDR3 is CATSRLIVRDQPQHF.

The V call is TRBV4-1, the J call TRBJ1-4; TCRdb calls TRBD1, which cannot be checked without DNA. The CDR3 is 14 amino acids. The germline V gene encodes CDR1 MGHRA and CDR2 YSYEKL. CDR3 sequence: CASSQVQGGEKLFF.

The rearrangement joins TRBV6-4 to TRBJ2-3; TCRdb designates TRBD2, a call that cannot be tested without DNA. Germline V CDR1 and CDR2: MRHNA, SNTAGT. The CDR3 covers 16 residues. CDR3 sequence: CASSTLAGSSTDTQYF.

The V call is TRBV5-1, the J call TRBJ2-2; with no DNA, the TCRdb D assignment of TRBD2 cannot be verified. In germline, CDR1 is SGHRS, CDR2 YFSETQ. The CDR3 extends over 19 amino acids. Here the CDR3 reads CASSGIRPGTSGNTGELFF.

The chain employs TRBV6-5 and TRBJ2-3; TCRdb names TRBD1, which stays unverified in the absence of DNA. Germline lookup yields CDR1 MNHEY and CDR2 SVGAGI. The length of the CDR3 is 15 residues. CDR3 protein: CASSSRDRGKDTQYF.

The gene calls are TRBV20-1 and TRBJ1-1; TCRdb reports TRBD1, a call that lacks DNA to check it against. This CDR3 has 16 residues. CDR1 is DFQATT, CDR2 SNEGSKA, per germline (reference sequence). The CDR3 is CSARLQGTFMNTEAFF.

The V gene is TRBV11-3, the J gene TRBJ2-5; as DNA is missing, the TRBD2 call by TCRdb cannot be tested. Germline V gene data show CDR1 as SGHNT and CDR2 as YENEEA. CDR3 size: 16 residues. The CDR3 region is CASSLRASSRGETQYF.

The chain joins TRBV11-2 to TRBJ2-2; the D call from TCRdb, TRBD1, cannot be confirmed without DNA. The CDR3 extends over 11 amino acids. In germline, CDR1 is SGHAT, CDR2 FQNNGV. CDR3 protein: CASRGAGELFF.

V gene TRBV5-1 combines with J gene TRBJ2-3; TCRdb lists TRBD1, though no DNA is available to test this call. From germline, CDR1 is SGHRS and CDR2 YFSETQ. The CDR3 consists of 15 residues. This CDR3 reads CASSSEGGSTDTQYF.

The genes are TRBV12-3 or TRBV12-4 and TRBJ2-1; TCRdb gives TRBD1 as the D gene, but with no DNA this cannot be confirmed. The CDR3 loop spans 16 amino acids. The CDR3 reads CASSYRIQRRGNEQFF.

The rearrangement joins TRBV6-2 or TRBV6-3 to TRBJ1-5; TCRdb's D gene call, TRBD1, goes unchecked for lack of DNA. Germline V lookup: CDR1 MNHEY, CDR2 SVGEGT. The CDR3 extends over 14 amino acids. The CDR3 region is CASSYLGGHQPQHF.

This rearrangement joins TRBV20-1 to TRBJ2-5. Germline values: CDR1 DFQATT, CDR2 SNEGSKA (reference sequence). This CDR3 has 13 residues. This CDR3 is CSARPVGLETQYF.